A single sample is the source of the 32 T cell receptor beta chains below, sequenced in a study of neurological immune-mediated disorders. TCRdb redid the calling of the 5' RACE reads with MiXCR, one entry per CDR3 protein. The sample holds some 60,000 distinct CDR3 sequences, 3% to 4% seen once. Sequenced input: PBMCs. These receptors all stem from a woman between 45 and 65 years old with multiple sclerosis.

This clonotype was seen many times. The chain links TRBV12-3 or TRBV12-4 to TRBJ2-1; D remains unclear. With 6 bases removed from V and 6 bases from J, the gap between germline ends came to 15 bases. This CDR3 spans 14 amino acids. The CDR3 loop is CASSPMIAGNEQFF. The CDR3, as DNA: TGTGCCAGCAGCCCGATGATAGCAGGCAATGAGCAGTTCTTC.

This clonotype occurred many times. CDR3 protein: CSAKRAGANVLTF. CDR3 coding DNA: TGCAGTGCTAAAAGGGCTGGGGCCAACGTCCTGACTTTC. The chain joins TRBV20-1 to TRBJ2-6; the D is unclear. The CDR3 loop spans 13 amino acids. CDR1 and CDR2 from the germline V gene are DFQATT and SNEGSKA (reference sequence). With 4 bases removed from V and 2 bases from J, the gap between germline ends came to 6 bases.

This clonotype was observed many times. The chain employs TRBV20-1 and TRBJ2-1; 7 bases are a match to TRBD2. Trimming removed 5 bases from V and 9 bases from J; junction bases left unmatched: 4. CDR1 DFQATT and CDR2 SNEGSKA come from the germline V gene (reference sequence). This CDR3 is built from 11 residues. For the CDR3, the DNA is TGCAGTGCTGGGAGGGAAGGTGAGCAGTTCTTC. Its translation is CSAGREGEQFF.

This clonotype was seen ten or more times. The chain couples TRBV12-3 or TRBV12-4 to TRBJ1-3, with D perhaps matching TRBD1 (5 bases). The CDR3 totals 16 residues. V was pared by 2 bases and J by 4 bases, with 15 bases between. As DNA, the CDR3 is TGTGCCAGCAGTTTAATGGCGGGACTGGGAGGAAACACCATATATTTT. Translation: CASSLMAGLGGNTIYF.

This clonotype has at least ten counts. The V and J genes are TRBV28 and TRBJ2-1; D is unclear. Germline V lookup: CDR1 MDHEN, CDR2 SYDVKM. The CDR3 sequence is 14 residues long. V lost 5 bases, J lost 7 bases, and 15 bases lay in between. CDR3 nucleotides: TGTGCCAGCAGTCCAAGGGAAGGCCTGAATGAGCAGTTCTTC. The encoded protein is CASSPREGLNEQFF.

This clonotype was seen a few times. J is TRBJ1-2 and V is TRBV20-1; 8 nucleotides align to TRBD1. CDR1 is DFQATT and CDR2 is SNEGSKA in the germline V gene (reference sequence). J lost 4 bases, V lost 4 bases, and 8 bases had no gene match. This CDR3 region has 14 residues. CDR3 loop: CSATTGDVSYGYTF. DNA of the CDR3: TGCAGTGCTACGACAGGGGACGTCTCCTATGGCTACACCTTC.

This clonotype was detected many times. The V gene is TRBV12-3 or TRBV12-4, the J gene TRBJ2-1; D is unclear. The V end was cut by 2 bases, the J end by 6 bases, with 11 bases between. CDR3 length: 14 residues. This CDR3 is CASSLSSTINEQFF. CDR3 in DNA: TGTGCCAGCAGTTTAAGTAGTACCATCAATGAGCAGTTCTTC.

The chain recombines TRBV20-1 with TRBJ1-1; D possibly corresponds to TRBD1 (5 bases). V shed 8 bases and J shed 1 base, with 17 bases lying between them. The CDR3 is 14 residues long. Germline lookup yields CDR1 DFQATT and CDR2 SNEGSKA (reference sequence). The CDR3 region is CSPTSGGPNTEAFF. In nucleotides, the CDR3 is TGCAGTCCCACCAGTGGGGGACCGAACACTGAAGCTTTCTTT.

This clonotype was counted ten times or more. The V call is TRBV5-6, the J call TRBJ1-1; D is undetermined. The ends were cut back, 0 bases at V and 6 bases at J, with 15 bases in the middle. Looked up from germline, CDR1 is SGHDT and CDR2 is YYEEEE. The CDR3 is 15 amino acids. The CDR3 reads CASSLELGAKPEAFF. CDR3 sequence (DNA): TGTGCCAGCAGCTTGGAGCTGGGTGCGAAACCTGAAGCTTTCTTT. The full variable domain, completed using reference TRBV5-6 and TRBJ1-1, is DAGVTQSPTHLIKTRGQQVTLRCSPKSGHDTVSWYQQALGQGPQFIFQYYEEEERQRGNFPDRFSGHQFPNYSSELNVNALLLGDSALYLCASSLELGAKPEAFFGQGTRLTVV.

The chain combines TRBV24-1 with TRBJ2-1; D may be TRBD1 (6 bases). This CDR3 comprises 17 residues. The germline V and J ends were trimmed by 4 bases and 0 bases, with 15 bases remaining between them. CDR1 and CDR2 (germline): KGHDR, SFDVKD. CDR3 nucleotide sequence: TGTGCCACCAGTGACCCTGGGACACCAAGCTCCTACAATGAGCAGTTCTTC. The encoded protein is CATSDPGTPSSYNEQFF.

This clonotype was recorded many times. The genes are TRBV20-1 and TRBJ2-5, with D uncertain. This CDR3 is 13 amino acids long. V lost 3 bases to trimming and J lost 0 bases, with 8 bases between them. Germline loops: CDR1 DFQATT, CDR2 SNEGSKA (reference sequence). The CDR3 protein is CSASPSYQETQYF. CDR3 bases: TGCAGTGCTAGCCCCTCATACCAAGAGACCCAGTACTTC.

This clonotype was seen at least ten times. The chain combines TRBV29-1 with TRBJ1-3; tentatively, D is TRBD1 (5 bases). Trimming cost V 6 bases and J 0 bases, with 12 bases left between them. In germline, CDR1 is SQVTM, CDR2 ANQGSEA. The CDR3 extends over 14 amino acids. The CDR3, as DNA: TGCAGCGTAGTCCAGGGCAACTCTGGAAACACCATATATTTT. Translated: CSVVQGNSGNTIYF.

This clonotype came up many times. This chain joins TRBV20-1 and TRBJ1-4, with 7 bases identical to TRBD1. V was pared by 4 bases and J by 0 bases, with 11 bases of the junction left unmatched. Germline lookup yields CDR1 DFQATT and CDR2 SNEGSKA (reference sequence). CDR3 length: 17 amino acids. CDR3 coding DNA: TGCAGTGCTACCCCTCCAGGGGGGCATGCAACTAATGAAAAACTGTTTTTT. Its translation is CSATPPGGHATNEKLFF.

This clonotype was picked up many times. This chain uses TRBV7-3 with TRBJ2-1; no definite D call. The length of the CDR3 is 14 residues. Looked up from germline, CDR1 is SGHTA and CDR2 is FQGTGA. The ends were cut back, 1 base at V and 5 bases at J, with 9 bases in the middle. The CDR3 here is CASSLMGDNNEQFF. The CDR3 bases are TGTGCCAGCAGCTTAATGGGCGATAACAATGAGCAGTTCTTC.

On this clonotype itself: A clone one base away is much larger, so this may be a read error. This chain connects TRBV14 to TRBJ2-4; TRBD2 agrees at 8 bases. Germline assignment: CDR1 SGHDN and CDR2 FVKESK. V was clipped by 0 bases and J by 10 bases; unmatched bases: 8. This CDR3 has 15 amino acids. The CDR3 here is CASSQDSTSGKIQYF. CDR3 DNA sequence: TGTGCCAGCAGCCAAGATAGCACTAGCGGAAAAATTCAGTACTTC. Full variable domain (missing parts from reference TRBV14 and TRBJ2-4): EAGVTQFPSHSVIEKGQTVTLRCDPISGHDNLYWYRRVMGKEIKFLLHFVKESKQDESGMPNNRFLAERTGGTYSTLKVQPAELEDSGVYFCASSQDSTSGKIQYFGAGTRLSVL.

This clonotype was seen repeatedly, ten times or more. This chain links TRBV25-1 with TRBJ1-1, with D unclear. Germline values: CDR1 MGHDK, CDR2 SYGVNS. Trimming left V 6 bases short and J 4 bases short, with 12 bases between. This CDR3 region has 13 residues. In DNA form, the CDR3 reads TGTGCCAGCAGGAGCGTAGGCGTCACTGAAGCTTTCTTT. It encodes CASRSVGVTEAFF.

Concerning this clonotype: Germline is not matched at one junction end, which may reflect a read error. The chain uses TRBV12-3 or TRBV12-4 and TRBJ1-5; a weak D match, TRBD1 (5 bases). The CDR3 consists of 15 residues. The CDR3 DNA follows: TGTGCCAGTGGAAAGACAGACTATAGCAATCAGCCCCAGAATTTT. Its protein is CASGKTDYSNQPQNF.

This clonotype showed up many times. The chain has TRBV7-2 and TRBJ2-7; 10 bases are a match to TRBD2. V shed 0 bases, J shed 7 bases, and the junction held 3 bases outside the gene matches. The CDR3 is made up of 14 amino acids. Looked up from germline, CDR1 is SGHTA and CDR2 is FQGNSA. The CDR3 sequence: CASSLAAGGGEQYF. The CDR3 DNA sequence: TGTGCCAGCAGCTTAGCAGCGGGAGGGGGTGAGCAGTACTTC.

This clonotype was seen at least ten times. V is TRBV20-1 and J is TRBJ2-1; no clear D. V lost 4 bases and J 5 bases, leaving 9 bases between the germline ends. Germline V gives CDR1 DFQATT, CDR2 SNEGSKA (reference sequence). There are 12 residues in the CDR3. CDR3 in amino acids: CSAKAFHNEQFF. Written as DNA, the CDR3 is TGCAGTGCTAAAGCGTTTCACAATGAGCAGTTCTTC.

This clonotype was found many times. The gene calls are TRBV6-2 or TRBV6-3 and TRBJ1-6; no definite D call. V lost 4 bases, J lost 5 bases, and 9 bases lay in between. CDR1 is MNHEY, CDR2 SVGEGT, per germline. The CDR3 spans 14 residues. CDR3 residues: CASSLRSDNSPLHF. The CDR3 coding sequence is TGTGCCAGCAGTTTACGGAGCGATAATTCACCCCTCCACTTT.

This clonotype was seen at least ten times. This sequence joins TRBV15 and TRBJ2-6; no reliable D call. The CDR3 is 17 residues long. Germline V gene data show CDR1 as LNHNV and CDR2 as YYDKDF (reference sequence). Trimming cost V 1 base and J 0 bases, with 10 bases left between them. Written as DNA, the CDR3 is TGTGCCACCAGCAGAGGCAGACGAAACTCTGGGGCCAACGTCCTGACTTTC. Translating gives CATSRGRRNSGANVLTF. Supplemented by reference TRBV15 and TRBJ2-6, the full variable domain reads DAMVIQNPRYQVTQFGKPVTLSCSQTLNHNVMYWYQQKSSQAPKLLFHYYDKDFNNEADTPDNFQSRRPNTSFCFLDIRSPGLGDTAMYLCATSRGRRNSGANVLTFGAGSRLTVL.

At least ten counts were recorded for this clonotype. The V call is TRBV5-6, the J call TRBJ2-5; D might be TRBD2 (5 bases). The germline CDR1 and CDR2 sequences are SGHDT and YYEEEE. The V and J ends lost 2 bases and 4 bases respectively, with 12 bases between them. The CDR3 extends over 14 amino acids. The CDR3 DNA follows: TGTGCCAGCAGCTTCGGGGATCGGCGAGAGACCCAGTACTTC. Its protein is CASSFGDRRETQYF.

This clonotype showed up many times. The V and J genes are TRBV27 and TRBJ1-4; no firm D call. The length of the CDR3 is 13 residues. Trimming cost V 2 bases and J 8 bases, with 9 bases left between them. Germline V gene data show CDR1 as MNHEY and CDR2 as SMNVEV (reference sequence). The CDR3 coding sequence is TGTGCCAGCAGTTTAAAGCGCAGGGAAAAACTGTTTTTT. It specifies CASSLKRREKLFF.

This clonotype was seen more than once but under ten times. The chain combines TRBV6-2 or TRBV6-3 with TRBJ2-1; D remains ambiguous. This CDR3 spans 13 amino acids. Trimming removed 4 bases at V and 8 bases at J, with 12 bases between. Germline values: CDR1 MNHEY, CDR2 SVGEGT. This chain's CDR3 is CASSFSQRDEQFF. The CDR3 region has the DNA TGTGCCAGCAGTTTCTCCCAGCGCGATGAGCAGTTCTTC.

In its sample, this clonotype was seen many times. This chain connects TRBV3-1 to TRBJ2-5, with a tentative D call TRBD2 (6 bases). From germline, CDR1 is LGHDT and CDR2 YNNKEL (reference sequence). CDR3 size: 14 residues. V was shortened by 1 base and J by 4 bases, with 10 bases between the two germline ends. The CDR3 reads CASSQVVGGETQYF. In DNA form, the CDR3 reads TGTGCCAGCAGCCAAGTGGTGGGAGGAGAGACCCAGTACTTC.

This clonotype has a handful of counts. This may arise from a read error, as a much more abundant clone is one base away. CDR3 sequence: CATRGARGSYEQYF. The CDR3 coding sequence is TGTGCCACCCGTGGTGCTAGAGGGAGCTACGAGCAGTACTTC. V is TRBV10-3 and J is TRBJ2-7, with TRBD2 as a possible D gene (5 bases). Germline CDR1 and CDR2: ENHRY and SYGVKD. The CDR3 runs to 14 residues. V was shortened by 10 bases and J by 3 bases, with 19 bases between the two germline ends.

CDR3 sequence: CASSPIGQGVQETQYF. In nucleotides, the CDR3 is TGTGCCAGCAGCCCGATCGGACAGGGGGTCCAAGAGACCCAGTACTTC. The gene calls are TRBV28 and TRBJ2-5; TRBD1 matches at 10 bases. V gave up 6 bases and J gave up 1 base; unmatched junction bases: 8. Germline values: CDR1 MDHEN, CDR2 SYDVKM. The CDR3 runs to 16 residues. Filled out from reference TRBV28 and TRBJ2-5, the complete variable domain reads DVKVTQSSRYLVKRTGEKVFLECVQDMDHENMFWYRQDPGLGLRLIYFSYDVKMKEKGDIPEGYSVSREKKERFSLILESASTNQTSMYLCASSPIGQGVQETQYFGPGTRLLVL.

This clonotype was seen at least ten times. The V and J genes are TRBV7-9 and TRBJ1-2; D is unresolved. Germline V gives CDR1 SEHNR, CDR2 FQNEAQ (reference sequence). The CDR3 has 14 residues. The V gene lost 4 bases and the J gene lost 1 base, with 10 bases spanning the gap. The CDR3 here is CASSSRRGNYGYTF. The CDR3 coding sequence is TGTGCCAGCAGCTCCCGACGGGGTAACTATGGCTACACCTTC.

The gene calls are TRBV7-3 and TRBJ2-3, with 7 bases fitting TRBD1. The CDR3 loop spans 16 amino acids. Germline CDR1 is SGHTA and CDR2 is FQGTGA. Trimming took 5 bases from V and 2 from J; bases not matched to a gene: 10. The CDR3 nucleotides are TGTGCCAGCAGCCTCTTCAAGGGGGCCCCCACAGATACGCAGTATTTT. This codes for CASSLFKGAPTDTQYF.

Ten or more counts support this clonotype. This chain links TRBV7-6 with TRBJ2-5; D may match TRBD1 or TRBD2 (5 bases each). The CDR3 is made up of 14 amino acids. The V end was cut by 2 bases, the J end by 4 bases, with 11 bases between. Germline CDR1 is SGHVS and CDR2 is FNYEAQ. CDR3 in amino acids: CASSLMVGRETQYF. DNA for the CDR3: TGTGCCAGCAGCTTAATGGTGGGACGAGAGACCCAGTACTTC.

This clonotype was detected many times. V and J are TRBV20-1 and TRBJ1-2; 10 bases fit TRBD1. This CDR3 has 14 residues. V shed 6 bases, J shed 7 bases, and the junction held 11 bases outside the gene matches. Germline CDR1 and CDR2: DFQATT and SNEGSKA (reference sequence). The CDR3 DNA is TGCAGTGCGATGACAGGGGGCGGGCGAGCTGGCTACACCTTC. The encoded protein is CSAMTGGGRAGYTF.

This clonotype was counted many times. The V gene is TRBV2, the J gene TRBJ2-1; TRBD2 is a possible D gene (6 bases). Germline V gene lookup returns CDR1 SNHLY and CDR2 FYNNEI. The V end was cut by 5 bases, the J end by 4 bases, with 15 bases between. The CDR3 runs to 15 residues. In DNA form, the CDR3 reads TGTGCCAGCAGTAAACTAGCTCCCCGATACAATGAGCAGTTCTTC. Protein: CASSKLAPRYNEQFF.